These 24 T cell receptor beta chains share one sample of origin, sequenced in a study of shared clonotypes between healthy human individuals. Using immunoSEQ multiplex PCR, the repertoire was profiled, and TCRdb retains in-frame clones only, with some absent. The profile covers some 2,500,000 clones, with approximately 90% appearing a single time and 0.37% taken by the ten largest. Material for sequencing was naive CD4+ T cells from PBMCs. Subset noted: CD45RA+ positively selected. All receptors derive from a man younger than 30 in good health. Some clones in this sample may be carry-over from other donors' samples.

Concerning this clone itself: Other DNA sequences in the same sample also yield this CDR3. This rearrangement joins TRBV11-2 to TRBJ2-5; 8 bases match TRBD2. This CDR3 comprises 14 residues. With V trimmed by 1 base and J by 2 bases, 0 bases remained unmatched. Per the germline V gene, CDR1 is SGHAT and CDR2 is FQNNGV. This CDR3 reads CASSLAGGQETQYF. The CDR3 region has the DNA TGTGCCAGCAGCTTAGCGGGAGGGCAAGAGACCCAGTACTTC.

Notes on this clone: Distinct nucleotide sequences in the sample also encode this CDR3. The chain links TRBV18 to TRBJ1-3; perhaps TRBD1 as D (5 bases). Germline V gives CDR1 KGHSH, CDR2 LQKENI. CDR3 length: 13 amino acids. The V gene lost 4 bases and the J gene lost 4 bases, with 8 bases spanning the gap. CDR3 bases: TGTGCCAGCTCACTAGACAGAGGAAACACCATATATTTT. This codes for CASSLDRGNTIYF.

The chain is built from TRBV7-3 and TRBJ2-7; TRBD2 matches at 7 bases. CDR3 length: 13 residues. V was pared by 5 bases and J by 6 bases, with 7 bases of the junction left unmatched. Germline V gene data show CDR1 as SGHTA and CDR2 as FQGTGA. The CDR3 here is CASSPEGGGEQYF. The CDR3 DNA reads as TGTGCCAGCAGCCCCGAGGGCGGGGGCGAGCAGTACTTC.

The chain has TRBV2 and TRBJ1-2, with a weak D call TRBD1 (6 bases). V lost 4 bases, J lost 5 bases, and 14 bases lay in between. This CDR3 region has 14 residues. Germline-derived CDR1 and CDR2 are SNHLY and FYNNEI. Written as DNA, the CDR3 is TGTGCCAGCAGTGGAAAGGCAGGGGATTATGGCTACACCTTC. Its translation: CASSGKAGDYGYTF.

Here the CDR3 reads CASSLRGAGGTEAFF. The CDR3 bases are TGTGCCAGCAGCTTACGTGGGGCCGGAGGGACTGAAGCTTTCTTT. The chain carries TRBV7-9 and TRBJ1-1; perhaps TRBD1 as D (5 bases). This CDR3 comprises 15 residues. The V gene's germline CDR1 is SEHNR and CDR2 FQNEAQ (reference sequence). V was shortened by 2 bases and J by 5 bases, with 15 bases between the two germline ends.

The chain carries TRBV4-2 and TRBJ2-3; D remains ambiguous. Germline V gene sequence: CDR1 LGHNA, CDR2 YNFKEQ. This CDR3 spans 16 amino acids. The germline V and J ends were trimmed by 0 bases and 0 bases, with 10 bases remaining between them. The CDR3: CASSQERTASTDTQYF. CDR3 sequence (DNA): TGTGCCAGCAGCCAAGAGAGGACCGCTAGCACAGATACGCAGTATTTT.

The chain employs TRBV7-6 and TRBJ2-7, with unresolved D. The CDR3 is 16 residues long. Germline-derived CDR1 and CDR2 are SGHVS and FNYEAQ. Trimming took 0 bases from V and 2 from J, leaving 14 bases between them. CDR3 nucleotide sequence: TGTGCCAGCAGCTTAGCGCAAAACAGCTTAACCTACGAGCAGTACTTC. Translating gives CASSLAQNSLTYEQYF.

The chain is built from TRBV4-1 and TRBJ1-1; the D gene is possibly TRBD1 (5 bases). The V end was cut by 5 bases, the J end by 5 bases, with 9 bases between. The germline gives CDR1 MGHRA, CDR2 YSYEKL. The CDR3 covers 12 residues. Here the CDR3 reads CASSSRGTEAFF. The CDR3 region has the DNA TGCGCCAGCAGCTCCCGGGGGACTGAAGCTTTCTTT.

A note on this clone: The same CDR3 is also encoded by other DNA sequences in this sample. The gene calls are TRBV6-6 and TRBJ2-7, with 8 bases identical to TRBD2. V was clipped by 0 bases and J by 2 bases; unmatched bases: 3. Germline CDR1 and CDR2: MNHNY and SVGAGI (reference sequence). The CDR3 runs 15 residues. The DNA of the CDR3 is TGTGCCAGCAGTTACTCGTCAGCGGGAGCCTACGAGCAGTACTTC. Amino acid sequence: CASSYSSAGAYEQYF.

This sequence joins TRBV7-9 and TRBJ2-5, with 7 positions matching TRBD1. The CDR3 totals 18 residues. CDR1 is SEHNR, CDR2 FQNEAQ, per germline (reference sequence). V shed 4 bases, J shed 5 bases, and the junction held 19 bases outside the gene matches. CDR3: CASSSGTAIISLSETQYF. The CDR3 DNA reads TGTGCCAGCAGCTCTGGGACAGCCATAATCTCCTTGTCGGAGACCCAGTACTTC.

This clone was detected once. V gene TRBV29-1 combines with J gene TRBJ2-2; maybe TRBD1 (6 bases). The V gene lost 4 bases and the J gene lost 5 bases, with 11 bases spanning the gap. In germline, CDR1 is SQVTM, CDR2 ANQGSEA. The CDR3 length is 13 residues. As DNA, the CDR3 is TGCAGCGTTGGGGTCAGGGGAACCGGGGAGCTGTTTTTT. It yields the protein CSVGVRGTGELFF.

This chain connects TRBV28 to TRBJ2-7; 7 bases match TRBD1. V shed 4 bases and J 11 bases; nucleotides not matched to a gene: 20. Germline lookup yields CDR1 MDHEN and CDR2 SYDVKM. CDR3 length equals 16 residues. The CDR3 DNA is TGTGCCAGCAGTTCCATATTGGCCCCGAGGGGGCAGGGGGAGTACTTC. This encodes CASSSILAPRGQGEYF.

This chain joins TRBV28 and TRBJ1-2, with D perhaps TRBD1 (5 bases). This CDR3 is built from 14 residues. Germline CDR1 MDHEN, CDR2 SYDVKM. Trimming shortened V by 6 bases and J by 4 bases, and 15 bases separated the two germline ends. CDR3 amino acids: CASSLTGTLYGYTF. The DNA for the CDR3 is TGTGCCAGCAGCCTCACCGGGACGCTCTATGGCTACACCTTC.

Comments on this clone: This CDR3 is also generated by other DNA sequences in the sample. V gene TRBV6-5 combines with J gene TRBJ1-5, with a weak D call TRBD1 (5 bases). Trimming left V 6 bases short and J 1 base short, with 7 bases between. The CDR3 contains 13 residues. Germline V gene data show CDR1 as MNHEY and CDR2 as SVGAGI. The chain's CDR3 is CASSRDSNQPQHF. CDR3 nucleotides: TGTGCCAGCAGCCGGGACAGCAATCAGCCCCAGCATTTT.

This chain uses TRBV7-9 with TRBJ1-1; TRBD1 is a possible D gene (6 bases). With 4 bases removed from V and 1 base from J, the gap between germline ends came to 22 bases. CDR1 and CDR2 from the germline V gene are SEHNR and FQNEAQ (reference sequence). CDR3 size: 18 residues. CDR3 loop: CASSSLSGQGKGNTEAFF. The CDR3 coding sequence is TGTGCCAGCAGCTCTCTTTCCGGGCAGGGGAAGGGGAACACTGAAGCTTTCTTT.

CDR3: CASSYRQGYYQPQHF. The CDR3 DNA is TGTGCCAGCAGTTACAGACAGGGGTACTATCAGCCCCAGCATTTT. The chain couples TRBV5-6 to TRBJ1-5, with 8 positions matching TRBD1. This CDR3 is 15 amino acids long. J was trimmed by 5 bases and V by 5 bases; bases with no gene match: 9. CDR1 and CDR2 from the germline V gene are SGHDT and YYEEEE.

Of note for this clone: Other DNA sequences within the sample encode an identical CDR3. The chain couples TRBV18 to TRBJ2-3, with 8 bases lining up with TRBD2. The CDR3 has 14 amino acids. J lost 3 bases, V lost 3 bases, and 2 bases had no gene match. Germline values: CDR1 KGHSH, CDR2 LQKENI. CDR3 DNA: TGTGCCAGCTCACCTAGCGGGGTGACAGATACGCAGTATTTT. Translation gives CASSPSGVTDTQYF.

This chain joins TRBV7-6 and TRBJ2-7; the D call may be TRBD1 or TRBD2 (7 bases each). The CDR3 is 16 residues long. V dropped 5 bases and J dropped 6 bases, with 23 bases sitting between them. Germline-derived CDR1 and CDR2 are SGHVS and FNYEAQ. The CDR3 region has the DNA TGTGCCAGCAGCACACTAGGGGGCGGGGGTTGGGCCGAGCAGTACTTC. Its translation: CASSTLGGGGWAEQYF.

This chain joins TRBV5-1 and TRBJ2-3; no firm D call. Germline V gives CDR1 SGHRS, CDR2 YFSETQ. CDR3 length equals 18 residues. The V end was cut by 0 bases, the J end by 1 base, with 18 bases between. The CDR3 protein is CASSLEAYPALGTDTQYF. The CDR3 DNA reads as TGCGCCAGCAGCTTGGAGGCTTATCCCGCCTTGGGCACAGATACGCAGTATTTT. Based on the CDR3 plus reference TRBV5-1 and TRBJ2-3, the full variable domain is KAGVTQTPRYLIKTRGQQVTLSCSPISGHRSVSWYQQTPGQGLQFLFEYFSETQRNKGNFPGRFSGRQFSNSRSEMNVSTLELGDSALYLCASSLEAYPALGTDTQYFGPGTRLTVL.

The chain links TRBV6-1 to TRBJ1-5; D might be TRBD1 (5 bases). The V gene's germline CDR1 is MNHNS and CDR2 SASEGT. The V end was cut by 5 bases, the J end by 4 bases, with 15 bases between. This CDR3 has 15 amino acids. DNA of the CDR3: TGTGCCAGCAGTCTACAGGCCCTAATAAATCAGCCCCAGCATTTT. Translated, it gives CASSLQALINQPQHF.

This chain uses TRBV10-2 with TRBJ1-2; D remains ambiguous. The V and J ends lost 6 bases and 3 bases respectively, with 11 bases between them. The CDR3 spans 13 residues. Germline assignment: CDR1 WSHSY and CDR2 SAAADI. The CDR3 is CASSPEADYGYTF. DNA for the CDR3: TGCGCCAGCAGCCCCGAGGCGGACTATGGCTACACCTTC.

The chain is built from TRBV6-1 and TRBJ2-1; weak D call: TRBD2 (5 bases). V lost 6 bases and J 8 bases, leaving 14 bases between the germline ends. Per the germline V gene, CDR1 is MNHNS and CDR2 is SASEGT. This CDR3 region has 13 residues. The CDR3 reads CASSLEISDEQFF. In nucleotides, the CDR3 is TGTGCCAGCAGCTTGGAGATTAGCGATGAGCAGTTCTTC.

The CDR3 DNA is TGTGCCAGCAGTGAAGAGGGAGTTAGCGGGATAGTACCCGGGGAGCTGTTTTTT. It specifies CASSEEGVSGIVPGELFF. V usage is TRBV2 and J usage is TRBJ2-2; 8 bases agree with TRBD2. Germline assignment: CDR1 SNHLY and CDR2 FYNNEI. This CDR3 is 18 amino acids long. The V and J ends lost 1 base and 6 bases, in that order; junction bases with no gene match: 13. The full variable domain, rest sourced from reference TRBV2 and TRBJ2-2, is EPEVTQTPSHQVTQMGQEVILRCVPISNHLYFYWYRQILGQKVEFLVSFYNNEISEKSEIFDDQFSVERPDGSNFTLKIRSTKLEDSAMYFCASSEEGVSGIVPGELFFGEGSRLTVL.

CDR3 sequence reads: CASSRRGGSSYEQYF. CDR3 in DNA: TGTGCCAGCAGCCGGAGAGGCGGGAGCTCCTACGAGCAGTACTTC. The J gene is TRBJ2-7, the V gene TRBV7-2; 7 nucleotides line up with TRBD2. This CDR3 region has 15 residues. The ends lost 5 bases at V and 0 bases at J; junction bases unmatched: 7. CDR1 is SGHTA, CDR2 FQGNSA, per germline.